The 24 T cell receptor beta chains presented below share a single source sample, sequenced in a study of blood T cell repertoires in COVID-19. Sequencing was performed with immunoSEQ multiplex PCR; in TCRdb, only in-frame clones are kept and a portion is missing. The data contain some 200,000 clones, 87% of them singletons. Material: peripheral blood. These receptors were obtained from a woman between 65 and 79 years old with COVID-19, enrolled during active disease.

V gene TRBV7-9 combines with J gene TRBJ1-4, with 7 positions matching TRBD1. The CDR3 extends over 17 amino acids. V dropped 0 bases and J dropped 5; count of bases not matched to a gene: 9. The germline gives CDR1 SEHNR, CDR2 FQNEAQ (reference sequence). CDR3 DNA sequence: TGTGCCAGCAGCTTAGCCGACAGGGTGTTACTAAATGAAAAACTGTTTTTT. Protein sequence: CASSLADRVLLNEKLFF. Together with reference TRBV7-9 and TRBJ1-4, the CDR3 gives the full variable domain: DTGVSQNPRHKITKRGQNVTFRCDPISEHNRLYWYRQTLGQGPEFLTYFQNEAQLEKSRLLSDRFSAERPKGSFSTLEIQRTEQGDSAMYLCASSLADRVLLNEKLFFGSGTQLSVL.

This chain connects TRBV29-1 to TRBJ1-3; TRBD1 might be the D (6 bases). Trimming removed 8 bases at V and 0 bases at J, with 17 bases between. CDR1 is SQVTM, CDR2 ANQGSEA, per germline. The CDR3 length is 15 residues. CDR3 loop: CSPRGGGSSGNTIYF. CDR3 nucleotides: TGCAGCCCCCGGGGAGGGGGGAGCTCTGGAAACACCATATATTTT.

The J gene is TRBJ1-6, the V gene TRBV5-8; no definite D call. This CDR3 is 10 amino acids long. V shed 5 bases and J shed 18 bases, with 12 bases lying between them. Germline V CDR1 and CDR2: SGHTS, YDEGEE. CDR3 sequence (DNA): TGTGCCAGCAGTACTACCTATAGCCACTTT. This translates into CASSTTYSHF.

The chain recombines TRBV29-1 with TRBJ2-7; no clear D. Between the trimmed V and J ends, which lost 4 bases and 1 base, there was a span of 8 bases. CDR3 length: 12 residues. Germline lookup yields CDR1 SQVTM and CDR2 ANQGSEA. CDR3 in amino acids: CSVGSSSYEQYF. In DNA, the CDR3 is TGCAGCGTTGGGTCTAGTTCCTACGAGCAGTACTTC.

This chain connects TRBV14 to TRBJ1-1; D ambiguous. This CDR3 region has 15 residues. Per germline, CDR1 SGHDN and CDR2 FVKESK. Trimming shortened V by 5 bases and J by 0 bases, and 13 bases separated the two germline ends. The CDR3 nucleotides are TGTGCCAGCAGCGCTCGGGTCCCGGTGAACACTGAAGCTTTCTTT. Its protein product is CASSARVPVNTEAFF.

The CDR3 DNA follows: TGCAGCGCACGACAGGGCTATAATTCACCCCTCCACTTT. The encoded protein is CSARQGYNSPLHF. The chain is built from TRBV29-1 and TRBJ1-6, with 7 bases identical to TRBD1. The CDR3 spans 13 residues. Germline V CDR1 and CDR2: SQVTM, ANQGSEA. The J segment lost 3 bases and the V segment lost 7 bases, leaving 3 bases of the junction unmatched.

The genes are TRBV6-5 and TRBJ1-5; 9 bases are shared with TRBD1. CDR1 and CDR2 (germline): MNHEY, SVGAGI. J lost 5 bases, V lost 6 bases, and 8 bases had no gene match. The CDR3 loop spans 15 amino acids. The CDR3 DNA follows: TGTGCCAGCAGCCATACAGGGGGCGCTGATCAGCCCCAGCATTTT. Its translation is CASSHTGGADQPQHF.

The genes are TRBV6-6 and TRBJ1-5, with D perhaps TRBD1 (6 bases). V lost 2 bases, J lost 5 bases, and 13 bases lay in between. This CDR3 region has 15 residues. In germline, CDR1 is MNHNY, CDR2 SVGAGI (reference sequence). Here the CDR3 reads CASSYNQGMDQPQHF. The CDR3 nucleotides read TGTGCCAGCAGTTACAACCAGGGGATGGATCAGCCCCAGCATTTT.

V usage is TRBV7-2 and J usage is TRBJ1-3; no firm D call. Germline-derived CDR1 and CDR2 are SGHTA and FQGNSA. This CDR3 spans 12 amino acids. V was pared by 6 bases and J by 11 bases, with 14 bases between. CDR3 nucleotide sequence: TGTGCCAGCAGGTTCAGCGAGGAAGCCATATATTTT. Amino acid sequence: CASRFSEEAIYF.

This chain uses TRBV2 with TRBJ2-3; no clear D. Trimming took 4 bases from V and 5 from J, leaving 13 bases between them. CDR3 length: 14 amino acids. Per germline, CDR1 SNHLY and CDR2 FYNNEI. The DNA for the CDR3 is TGTGCCAGCAGTGGTGGGCAGCACGTAGATACGCAGTATTTT. Translated, it gives CASSGGQHVDTQYF. Supplemented by reference TRBV2 and TRBJ2-3, the full variable domain reads EPEVTQTPSHQVTQMGQEVILRCVPISNHLYFYWYRQILGQKVEFLVSFYNNEISEKSEIFDDQFSVERPDGSNFTLKIRSTKLEDSAMYFCASSGGQHVDTQYFGPGTRLTVL.

V and J are TRBV9 and TRBJ2-1, with TRBD2 identical over 11 bases. J was trimmed by 4 bases and V by 2 bases; bases with no gene match: 5. The length of the CDR3 is 16 residues. The germline gives CDR1 SGDLS, CDR2 YYNGEE. The CDR3 here is CASSVGGLAAYNEQFF. CDR3 DNA sequence: TGTGCCAGCAGCGTTGGGGGACTAGCGGCTTACAATGAGCAGTTCTTC.

This chain links TRBV30 with TRBJ1-6, with D perhaps matching TRBD1 (6 bases). The germline V gene encodes CDR1 GTSNPN and CDR2 SVGIG (reference sequence). Trimming cost V 6 bases and J 0 bases, with 15 bases left between them. This CDR3 comprises 16 residues. CDR3 in DNA: TGTGCCTGCAGCACAGGGCCCAGCTCCTATAATTCACCCCTCCACTTT. Protein: CACSTGPSSYNSPLHF.

J is TRBJ2-5 and V is TRBV30; a possible D gene is TRBD2 (5 bases). V lost 6 bases and J lost 5, with 22 bases in between. The CDR3 runs 15 residues. Germline lookup yields CDR1 GTSNPN and CDR2 SVGIG (reference sequence). The CDR3 here is CACPKSGSALETQYF. DNA of the CDR3: TGTGCCTGCCCGAAGTCCGGTAGCGCATTGGAGACCCAGTACTTC.

The rearrangement joins TRBV7-9 to TRBJ2-7, with 9 bases aligning to TRBD2. V lost 3 bases to trimming and J lost 3 bases; unmatched junction nucleotides: 6. Looked up from germline, CDR1 is SEHNR and CDR2 is FQNEAQ (reference sequence). This CDR3 has 15 amino acids. CDR3 sequence (DNA): TGTGCCAGCAGCTTCATGCGGGAGGGCCGCTACGAGCAGTACTTC. Translation: CASSFMREGRYEQYF.

V and J are TRBV2 and TRBJ2-7; 7 bases match TRBD2. The CDR3 runs to 14 residues. Germline V gene sequence: CDR1 SNHLY, CDR2 FYNNEI. The J segment lost 0 bases and the V segment lost 9 bases, leaving 8 bases of the junction unmatched. CDR3 in amino acids: CASFEGLPSYEQYF. In DNA, the CDR3 is TGTGCCAGTTTTGAGGGACTACCCTCCTACGAGCAGTACTTC.

The gene calls are TRBV7-2 and TRBJ1-2; D call uncertain. The germline V and J ends were trimmed by 0 bases and 2 bases, with 10 bases remaining between them. The CDR3 covers 15 residues. Looked up from germline, CDR1 is SGHTA and CDR2 is FQGNSA. The CDR3 region is CASSLAIGRNYGYTF. In DNA, the CDR3 is TGTGCCAGCAGCTTAGCGATAGGGAGAAACTATGGCTACACCTTC.

The chain links TRBV5-1 to TRBJ2-7; TRBD1 matches 9 bases. From germline, CDR1 is SGHRS and CDR2 YFSETQ. This CDR3 comprises 13 residues. Trimming at V came to 3 bases and at J to 6 bases, leaving 4 bases not matched to a gene. CDR3 sequence: CASSSGQGGEQYF. CDR3 nucleotide sequence: TGCGCCAGCAGCTCGGGACAGGGAGGCGAGCAGTACTTC.

This clone has ten or more counts. The J gene is TRBJ2-7, the V gene TRBV5-1; perhaps TRBD1 as D (6 bases). Germline loops: CDR1 SGHRS, CDR2 YFSETQ. V was trimmed by 5 bases and J by 5 bases, leaving 14 bases between them. This CDR3 comprises 13 residues. The CDR3 protein is CASRTGSVDEQYF. CDR3 in DNA: TGCGCCAGCAGAACAGGGTCAGTCGACGAGCAGTACTTC.

The chain couples TRBV28 to TRBJ1-2; no definite D call. Trimming took off 5 bases at V and 2 bases at J, with 12 bases between the two ends. This CDR3 contains 14 residues. CDR1 MDHEN and CDR2 SYDVKM come from the germline V gene. The CDR3 reads CASSPRSGNYGYTF. The CDR3 DNA reads as TGTGCCAGCAGTCCCCGGTCAGGCAACTATGGCTACACCTTC.

This clone was seen only once. The chain carries TRBV5-4 and TRBJ2-3; 8 bases fit TRBD2. The CDR3 length is 15 residues. With 0 bases clipped from V and 1 base from J, the junction kept 1 base outside the gene matches. CDR1 SGHNT and CDR2 YYREEE come from the germline V gene (reference sequence). CDR3 sequence (DNA): TGTGCCAGCAGCTTGGAACTAGCGGGCACAGATACGCAGTATTTT. Translating gives CASSLELAGTDTQYF. The full variable domain, with the rest looked up from reference TRBV5-4 and TRBJ2-3, is ETGVTQSPTHLIKTRGQQVTLRCSSQSGHNTVSWYQQALGQGPQFIFQYYREEENGRGNFPPRFSGLQFPNYSSELNVNALELDDSALYLCASSLELAGTDTQYFGPGTRLTVL.

The chain employs TRBV4-2 and TRBJ2-7, with 8 bases identical to TRBD2. From germline, CDR1 is LGHNA and CDR2 YNFKEQ. Germline trimming cut 3 bases from V and 0 bases from J; bases unmatched to any gene: 4. There are 15 residues in the CDR3. The CDR3 nucleotides are TGTGCCAGCAGCCAGTCCGGGACTAGCTCCTACGAGCAGTACTTC. It encodes CASSQSGTSSYEQYF.

The rearrangement joins TRBV11-2 to TRBJ1-1; D might be TRBD1 (5 bases). Between the trimmed V and J ends, which lost 0 bases and 0 bases, there was a span of 11 bases. The CDR3 consists of 16 residues. CDR1 and CDR2 (germline): SGHAT, FQNNGV. In DNA, the CDR3 is TGTGCCAGCAGCTTAGATCCTGGGGCCGTGAACACTGAAGCTTTCTTT. This codes for CASSLDPGAVNTEAFF.

The chain has TRBV7-2 and TRBJ1-4; maybe TRBD1 (5 bases). Germline CDR1 is SGHTA and CDR2 is FQGNSA. V was clipped by 6 bases and J by 8 bases, with 16 bases between them. The CDR3 extends over 14 amino acids. CDR3 in DNA: TGTGCCAGCAGTTATCAGGGAGGGCAGGAAAAACTGTTTTTT. This gives the protein CASSYQGGQEKLFF.

The rearrangement links TRBV7-3 to TRBJ2-1, with TRBD2 identical over 12 bases. CDR1 and CDR2 (germline): SGHTA, FQGTGA. The CDR3 totals 19 residues. The junction had 18 bases not matched to a gene; V was cut back by 0 bases and J by 12 bases. Here the CDR3 reads CASSLTRGTSGSGGVGQFF. The DNA for the CDR3 is TGTGCCAGCAGCTTAACGAGGGGGACTAGCGGGTCGGGTGGTGTGGGGCAGTTCTTC.